These 27 T cell receptor beta chains share one sample of origin, sequenced in a study of T cells in Graves' hyperthyroidism and ophthalmopathy. Using RNA transcripts as the source, TCR beta CDR3 regions were amplified. The study used the HTBI primer set for a first-round RT-PCR of the TCR CDR3. Using its own MiXCR run on the multiplex PCR reads, TCRdb lists one record per CDR3 protein. The repertoire includes under 300,000 distinct CDR3 sequences, less than 30% of them detected once, and approximately 30% sits in the top ten. Sequencing input: blood. These receptors all come from a man aged 35 to 55 with Graves' hyperthyroidism that later progressed to Graves' ophthalmopathy.

This clonotype came up many times. CDR3 loop: CASSWGDRGLSEPQHF. CDR3 in DNA: TGCGCCAGCAGCTGGGGTGACAGGGGGCTTTCAGAACCCCAGCATTTT. The chain joins TRBV5-1 to TRBJ1-5, with 10 bases fitting TRBD1. The junction had 13 bases not matched to a gene; V was cut back by 3 bases and J by 10 bases. Germline V gene lookup returns CDR1 SGHRS and CDR2 YFSETQ. The CDR3 has 16 residues. Looking up the rest from reference TRBV5-1 and TRBJ1-5 gives the full variable domain: KAGVTQTPRYLIKTRGQQVTLSCSPISGHRSVSWYQQTPGQGLQFLFEYFSETQRNKGNFPGRFSGRQFSNSRSEMNVSTLELGDSALYLCASSWGDRGLSEPQHFGDGTRLSIL.

This clonotype was found many times. This chain connects TRBV4-1 to TRBJ2-6, with 12 nucleotides matching TRBD2. V shed 0 bases, J shed 2 bases, and the junction held 5 bases outside the gene matches. The germline V gene has CDR1 MGHRA and CDR2 YSYEKL. This CDR3 is built from 19 residues. The CDR3 DNA sequence: TGCGCCAGCAGCCAAGAATGGCTAGCGGGAGGGCCTGGGGCCAACGTCCTGACTTTC. Its protein product is CASSQEWLAGGPGANVLTF.

At least ten counts were recorded for this clonotype. The rearrangement uses TRBV27 and TRBJ2-4, with D tentatively TRBD1 or TRBD2 (6 bases each). Germline values: CDR1 MNHEY, CDR2 SMNVEV (reference sequence). This CDR3 has 12 residues. Trimming removed 9 bases from V and 7 bases from J, with 13 bases in between. The CDR3 spells CARPEGGNIQYF. CDR3 DNA: TGTGCCAGACCAGAAGGGGGGAACATTCAGTACTTC.

This clonotype has a count of ten or more. The chain uses TRBV6-5 and TRBJ2-5; TRBD1 matches at 9 bases. With 6 bases clipped from V and 4 bases from J, the junction kept 12 bases outside the gene matches. Germline V CDR1 and CDR2: MNHEY, SVGAGI. CDR3 size: 16 residues. DNA for the CDR3: TGTGCCAGCAGCCGACCCGGGACAGGGATGAGAGAGACCCAGTACTTC. This translates into CASSRPGTGMRETQYF.

The J gene is TRBJ1-1, the V gene TRBV18, with 7 positions matching TRBD1. After removal of 2 bases from V and 0 bases from J, the junction contained 6 bases not matched to a gene. The CDR3 is 16 amino acids. CDR1 and CDR2 (germline): KGHSH, LQKENI. CDR3 residues: CASSPSRDRMNTEAFF. The CDR3 DNA reads TGTGCCAGCTCACCATCGCGGGACAGAATGAACACTGAAGCTTTCTTT. Looking up the rest from reference TRBV18 and TRBJ1-1 gives the full variable domain: NAGVMQNPRHLVRRRGQEARLRCSPMKGHSHVYWYRQLPEEGLKFMVYLQKENIIDESGMPKERFSAEFPKEGPSILRIQQVVRGDSAAYFCASSPSRDRMNTEAFFGQGTRLTVV.

This clonotype was picked up many times. The chain has TRBV4-1 and TRBJ2-7; 9 nucleotides line up with TRBD1. J gave up 5 bases and V 1 base, and 6 bases lay outside the gene matches. Germline CDR1 and CDR2: MGHRA and YSYEKL. The CDR3 consists of 15 residues. The CDR3 loop is CASSQVGTGFHEQYF. CDR3 sequence (DNA): TGCGCCAGCAGCCAAGTCGGGACAGGGTTCCACGAGCAGTACTTC.

This clonotype was observed many times. This chain connects TRBV2 to TRBJ2-4; D is possibly TRBD1 or TRBD2 (5 bases each). The CDR3 sequence is 16 residues long. V gave up 3 bases and J gave up 6 bases, with 18 bases separating them. CDR1 and CDR2 from the germline V gene are SNHLY and FYNNEI. The CDR3 is CASSDYGREPGNIQYF. The CDR3 nucleotides read TGTGCCAGCAGTGATTATGGCAGGGAGCCCGGAAACATTCAGTACTTC.

This clonotype was found many times. V is TRBV28 and J is TRBJ2-7; D is tentatively TRBD1 or TRBD2 (5 bases each). The V end lost 8 bases, the J end lost 8 bases, and 16 bases lay between the germline ends. The length of the CDR3 is 12 residues. The germline gives CDR1 MDHEN, CDR2 SYDVKM. The CDR3 protein is CASLGTASQQYF. In nucleotides, the CDR3 is TGTGCCAGCCTCGGGACGGCCTCGCAGCAGTACTTC.

A few counts support this clonotype. This chain connects TRBV5-1 to TRBJ2-1; no reliable D call. There are 11 residues in the CDR3. The germline V gene has CDR1 SGHRS and CDR2 YFSETQ. Trimming removed 4 bases at V and 6 bases at J, with 5 bases between. The DNA of the CDR3 is TGCGCCAGCAGCGAATTCAATGAGCAGTTCTTC. It translates to CASSEFNEQFF.

This clonotype occurred many times. The gene calls are TRBV5-1 and TRBJ2-2; 7 nucleotides align to TRBD2. V lost 2 bases and J lost 0; bases outside the gene matches: 4. Germline lookup yields CDR1 SGHRS and CDR2 YFSETQ. The CDR3 is made up of 16 amino acids. Here the CDR3 reads CASSFFSGSNTGELFF. CDR3 nucleotide sequence: TGCGCCAGCAGCTTTTTTAGCGGGTCGAACACCGGGGAGCTGTTTTTT.

This clonotype was observed many times. This rearrangement joins TRBV30 to TRBJ1-5; 12 bases align to TRBD1. The length of the CDR3 is 15 residues. Germline V gene lookup returns CDR1 GTSNPN and CDR2 SVGIG (reference sequence). V dropped 0 bases and J dropped 9; count of bases not matched to a gene: 6. The CDR3 region has the DNA TGTGCCTGGAGTGTATCGGGACAGGGGGCCTTGCCCCAGCATTTT. The encoded protein is CAWSVSGQGALPQHF.

The CDR3 spells CASRVGEGTEAFF. Written as DNA, the CDR3 is TGTGCCAGCAGAGTCGGAGAAGGCACTGAAGCTTTCTTT. The chain employs TRBV12-3 or TRBV12-4 and TRBJ1-1; D not certain. Trimming took off 6 bases at V and 4 bases at J, with 12 bases between the two ends. The CDR3 is made up of 13 amino acids.

The chain links TRBV6-5 to TRBJ1-5, with 7 bases fitting TRBD1. The V gene's germline CDR1 is MNHEY and CDR2 SVGAGI. The CDR3 covers 16 residues. Losses at the gene ends were 0 bases for V and 4 bases for J; bases not matched to a gene: 6. The CDR3 DNA is TGTGCCAGCAGTTACTCGAGTGCAGGGGGGAATCAGCCCCAGCATTTT. Its translation is CASSYSSAGGNQPQHF.

This clonotype was found many times. The V and J genes are TRBV28 and TRBJ1-1, with a tentative D call TRBD1 (6 bases). CDR1 is MDHEN and CDR2 is SYDVKM in the germline V gene. The V end was cut by 3 bases, the J end by 1 base, with 12 bases between. The CDR3 spans 15 residues. In nucleotides, the CDR3 is TGTGCCAGCAGTTTGTGGGAAGGGGGGAACACTGAAGCTTTCTTT. Amino acid sequence: CASSLWEGGNTEAFF.

In this sample, this clonotype turned up many times. The chain employs TRBV27 and TRBJ2-5; tentative D call: TRBD1 (6 bases). The germline gives CDR1 MNHEY, CDR2 SMNVEV (reference sequence). The CDR3 loop spans 13 amino acids. V was pared by 7 bases and J by 1 base, with 10 bases between. DNA for the CDR3: TGTGCCAGCAATCGGACAGCCCAAGAGACCCAGTACTTC. Translating gives CASNRTAQETQYF.

This clonotype appeared many times. The rearrangement uses TRBV5-1 and TRBJ2-7; D is tentatively TRBD1 or TRBD2 (5 bases each). The CDR3 has 16 residues. Trimming took off 2 bases at V and 0 bases at J, with 15 bases between the two ends. CDR1 and CDR2 (germline): SGHRS, YFSETQ. CDR3 sequence reads: CASSLTLGTLSYEQYF. CDR3 in DNA: TGCGCCAGCAGCTTAACACTAGGGACCCTCTCCTACGAGCAGTACTTC.

The table lists this clonotype with many counts. This chain uses TRBV27 with TRBJ2-2, with 8 bases aligning to TRBD2. CDR1 is MNHEY, CDR2 SMNVEV, per germline (reference sequence). This CDR3 spans 18 amino acids. Trimming cost V 4 bases and J 4 bases; bases outside gene matches: 14. The CDR3 DNA reads TGTGCCAGCAGTTCTTATGGTAGCGGGAATAGAGGCACCGGGGAGCTGTTTTTT. It specifies CASSSYGSGNRGTGELFF.

The gene calls are TRBV9 and TRBJ2-7; possible D gene TRBD1, 6 bases. This CDR3 contains 15 residues. Per germline, CDR1 SGDLS and CDR2 YYNGEE. The V end lost 3 bases, the J end lost 2 bases, and 15 bases lay between the germline ends. As DNA, the CDR3 is TGTGCCAGCAGCGCCCTGCCGGGACAAACCTACGAGCAGTACTTC. Residues: CASSALPGQTYEQYF.

This clonotype was seen ten or more times. The CDR3 spells CATRDSVETEAFF. Here the CDR3 DNA reads TGTGCCACCAGGGACAGCGTAGAGACTGAAGCTTTCTTT. The genes are TRBV24-1 and TRBJ1-1; D possibly corresponds to TRBD1 (6 bases). This CDR3 comprises 13 residues. Per the germline V gene, CDR1 is KGHDR and CDR2 is SFDVKD. Trimming took 7 bases from V and 5 from J, leaving 13 bases between them.

This clonotype was recorded many times. V and J are TRBV5-1 and TRBJ2-7, with D possibly being TRBD1 or TRBD2 (5 bases each). Germline CDR1 is SGHRS and CDR2 is YFSETQ. The CDR3 is made up of 12 amino acids. V lost 0 bases and J 6 bases, leaving 7 bases between the germline ends. CDR3 sequence reads: CASSLGGFEQYF. CDR3 DNA sequence: TGCGCCAGCAGCTTGGGGGGGTTCGAGCAGTACTTC.

The J gene is TRBJ2-5, the V gene TRBV6-2 or TRBV6-3, with TRBD2 matching 9 bases. Germline assignment: CDR1 MNHEY and CDR2 SVGEGT. The CDR3 has 16 residues. Trimming cost V 4 bases and J 4 bases; bases outside gene matches: 10. CDR3 bases: TGTGCCAGCAGTTTAGACGTAGTAGCGGGAGCAGAGACCCAGTACTTC. Translating gives CASSLDVVAGAETQYF.

This chain uses TRBV29-1 with TRBJ2-7; no clear D gene. V was pared by 1 base and J by 3 bases, with 10 bases between. CDR3 length: 13 amino acids. Germline V lookup: CDR1 SQVTM, CDR2 ANQGSEA. The CDR3: CSVEVDGSYEQYF. CDR3 in DNA: TGCAGCGTTGAAGTGGACGGCAGCTACGAGCAGTACTTC.

This clonotype was seen repeatedly, ten times or more. The rearrangement links TRBV10-1 to TRBJ2-5; D possibly corresponds to TRBD1 (6 bases). The CDR3 length is 16 residues. Trimming took 0 bases from V and 2 from J, leaving 13 bases between them. Germline V gene lookup returns CDR1 WNHNN and CDR2 SYGVQD (reference sequence). CDR3 in amino acids: CASSESIGTSQETQYF. The CDR3 nucleotides read TGCGCCAGCAGTGAGTCAATAGGGACATCGCAAGAGACCCAGTACTTC.

This clonotype was detected many times. The chain is built from TRBV27 and TRBJ2-2, with 10 nucleotides matching TRBD2. The germline V gene has CDR1 MNHEY and CDR2 SMNVEV (reference sequence). The CDR3 is 17 residues long. V trimming: 5 bases; J trimming: 3 bases; junction bases outside the gene matches: 9. The CDR3 DNA reads TGTGCCAGCAGTCCAGGACTAGCGGAGTGGGACACCGGGGAGCTGTTTTTT. This gives the protein CASSPGLAEWDTGELFF.

The chain uses TRBV12-3 or TRBV12-4 and TRBJ1-6; D remains ambiguous. The CDR3 is made up of 12 amino acids. The germline V and J ends were trimmed by 3 bases and 10 bases, with 7 bases remaining between them. The CDR3 bases are TGTGCCAGCAGTTTGAAAGGGTCACCCCTCCACTTT. Amino acids: CASSLKGSPLHF.

This clonotype came up many times. This chain connects TRBV20-1 to TRBJ1-2; TRBD1 might be the D (6 bases). The CDR3 totals 13 residues. Germline CDR1 DFQATT, CDR2 SNEGSKA (reference sequence). The V and J ends lost 5 bases and 5 bases respectively, with 15 bases between them. The CDR3 here is CSAPDRPKYGYTF. The DNA of the CDR3 is TGCAGTGCTCCCGACAGGCCCAAGTATGGCTACACCTTC.

V gene TRBV12-3 or TRBV12-4 combines with J gene TRBJ2-7, with D possibly being TRBD1 (5 bases). Trimming stripped 5 bases from V and 0 bases from J, with 11 bases between. This CDR3 has 14 residues. The CDR3 spells CASSPNRFSYEQYF. CDR3 bases: TGTGCCAGCAGTCCCAACAGGTTCTCCTACGAGCAGTACTTC.